These 3 T cell receptor beta chains came from one sample sequenced in a study of sequential checkpoint blockade in melanoma. Generated by immunoSEQ multiplex PCR, the TCRdb table keeps only in-frame clones and is missing some. The repertoire holds roughly 36,000 clones, roughly a third seen once, with roughly 1.6% in the top ten. The treatment: randomized to nivolumab then ipilimumab (arm A) or the reverse (arm B). The sample here was tumor tissue (inferred from file names), taken from a patient given nivolumab and ipilimumab in sequence. The source of these receptors is a human donor with melanoma.

In this sample, this clone turned up many times. V gene TRBV11-3 combines with J gene TRBJ2-7; TRBD2 matches 15 bases. Losses at the gene ends were 5 bases for V and 0 bases for J; bases not matched to a gene: 2. Per the germline V gene, CDR1 is SGHNT and CDR2 is YENEEA. The CDR3 consists of 16 residues. As DNA, the CDR3 is TGTGCCAGCAGCCGGACTAGCGGGGGGGACTCCTACGAGCAGTACTTC. Its protein product is CASSRTSGGDSYEQYF.

This chain uses TRBV19 with TRBJ1-4; tentatively, D is TRBD1 (5 bases). The CDR3 covers 14 residues. Trimming removed 4 bases from V and 14 bases from J, with 20 bases in between. The germline gives CDR1 LNHDA, CDR2 SQIVND (reference sequence). The CDR3 DNA reads as TGTGCCAGTAGTACGGGAGGGACGTCGACAAATCTGTTTTTT. It codes for CASSTGGTSTNLFF.

This clone was observed many times. J is TRBJ1-1 and V is TRBV1. TRBV1 is a pseudogene segment. CDR3 length: 16 amino acids. The CDR3 spells CASSQAAGNMNTEAFF. The CDR3 DNA is TGCGCCAGCAGCCAAGCGGCGGGAAACATGAACACTGAAGCTTTCTTT.